Listed below are T cell receptor beta chains from one sample, sequenced in a study of T cell repertoires in cytomegalovirus infection. No antigen is known for these receptors. TCRdb passed the reads through MiXCR, listing each CDR3 protein once. This table has 550,000 to 700,000 distinct CDR3 sequences, around 40% appearing once. Sequences were derived from cultured PBMCs, sampled from culture after CMV antigen stimulation. The receptors shown here come from a human donor in good health (CMV status not recorded). Some clones in this sample may be carry-over from other donors' samples. Each CDR3 is given with its conserved first and last residue. A D gene is named only where the DNA matches it firmly. The size of a clone is reported for some rows only, either as once, few or many, or as a class for expanded clones.

J gene,clone size,D gene,V gene,CDR3 protein,CDR3 DNA
TRBJ1-6,.,.,TRBV2,CASSVGRVSPLHF,TGTGCCAGCAGTGTGGGCAGGGTTTCACCCCTCCACTTT
TRBJ1-5,.,.,TRBV7-6,CASSLTAQGPQHF,TGTGCCAGCAGCTTGACAGCCCAAGGGCCCCAGCATTTT
TRBJ2-1,.,TRBD2,TRBV14,CASSQVIGGNEQFF,TGTGCCAGCAGCCAAGTAATCGGGGGGAATGAGCAGTTCTTC
TRBJ2-7,few,.,TRBV4-2,CASSQNRFSYEQYF,TGTGCCAGCAGCCAAAACCGATTCTCCTACGAGCAGTACTTC
TRBJ1-2,.,TRBD1,TRBV19,CASSIEAGTGFRYGYTF,TGTGCCAGTAGTATCGAAGCCGGGACAGGGTTTCGATATGGCTACACCTTC
TRBJ1-1,.,TRBD1,TRBV30,CAWNRDRGAEAFF,TGTGCCTGGAACCGGGACAGGGGAGCTGAAGCTTTCTTT
TRBJ1-1,.,.,TRBV12-3/TRBV12-4,CASSLRTAGIMNTEAFF,TGTGCCAGCAGTTTAAGGACAGCGGGGATCATGAACACTGAAGCTTTCTTT
TRBJ2-7,.,.,TRBV19,CASSAGTGGGEQYF,TGTGCCAGTAGTGCAGGGACCGGAGGAGGGGAGCAGTACTTC
TRBJ1-5,few,.,TRBV12-3/TRBV12-4,CASSSTPQGGNQPQHF,TGTGCCAGCAGTTCCACCCCACAGGGAGGCAATCAGCCCCAGCATTTT
TRBJ2-7,many,.,TRBV7-2,CASSLVGSSYEQYF,TGTGCCAGCAGCTTGGTTGGTAGCTCCTACGAGCAGTACTTC
TRBJ2-7,.,TRBD1,TRBV27,CASTPDRARIYEQYF,TGTGCCAGCACCCCCGACAGGGCCCGGATCTACGAGCAGTACTTC
TRBJ2-3,few,TRBD2,TRBV12-3/TRBV12-4,CASSPSSLDSPGRKPQYF,TGTGCCAGCAGTCCTAGCTCCCTTGACAGCCCCGGGAGGAAGCCGCAGTATTTT
TRBJ2-3,.,.,TRBV2,CASRWSQPRLITDTQYF,TGTGCCAGCAGATGGAGTCAGCCTAGACTTATCACAGATACGCAGTATTTT
TRBJ1-2,.,TRBD1,TRBV5-4,CASTPRGDRGFRANYGYTF,TGTGCCAGCACCCCCCGGGGGGACAGGGGGTTTCGAGCTAACTATGGCTACACCTTC
TRBJ2-2,many,TRBD1,TRBV25-1,CASSDPGQGNTGELFF,TGTGCCAGCAGTGATCCCGGACAGGGGAACACCGGGGAGCTGTTTTTT
TRBJ2-3,.,TRBD1,TRBV20-1,CSATGQGKITDTQYF,TGCAGTGCAACGGGACAGGGGAAAATCACAGATACGCAGTATTTT
TRBJ2-3,.,.,TRBV12-3/TRBV12-4,CASTTGSSTDTQYF,TGTGCCAGCACCACAGGGTCTAGCACAGATACGCAGTATTTT
TRBJ2-7,.,.,TRBV10-3,CAISESLDEQYF,TGTGCCATCAGTGAAAGCCTGGACGAGCAGTACTTC
TRBJ2-4,.,.,TRBV15,CATSRDVAEDIQYF,TGTGCCACCAGCAGAGATGTGGCCGAGGACATTCAGTACTTC
TRBJ2-7,.,.,TRBV7-6,CASSLGRGRKLYEQYF,TGTGCCAGCAGCTTAGGTCGGGGACGGAAACTTTACGAGCAGTACTTC
TRBJ1-6,once,.,TRBV6-2/TRBV6-3,CASSYLAAVYNSPLHF,TGTGCCAGCAGTTACCTGGCCGCGGTTTATAATTCACCCCTCCACTTT
TRBJ1-5,.,.,TRBV12-3/TRBV12-4,CASSTSAPGPQHF,TGTGCCAGCAGTACGTCCGCCCCGGGACCCCAGCATTTT
TRBJ1-2,few,.,TRBV19,CASSTRSSGYTF,TGTGCCAGTAGTACCCGGAGCAGTGGCTACACCTTC
TRBJ1-5,.,.,TRBV19,CASNSGYSNQPQHF,TGTGCCTCCAACAGCGGGTATAGCAATCAGCCCCAGCATTTT
TRBJ2-7,few,TRBD2,TRBV7-2,CASSLSGGQVYEQYF,TGTGCCAGCAGCCTTAGCGGGGGGCAAGTTTACGAGCAGTACTTC
TRBJ2-5,once,TRBD2,TRBV11-2,CASSSPGLAGGPVGETQYF,TGTGCCAGCAGCAGCCCGGGACTAGCGGGAGGGCCGGTGGGAGAGACCCAGTACTTC
TRBJ2-1,few,.,TRBV11-2,CASSFPAPPHEQFF,TGTGCCAGCAGCTTCCCCGCCCCACCTCATGAGCAGTTCTTC
TRBJ2-3,.,TRBD2,TRBV4-1,CASRGASGRARTDTQYF,TGCGCCAGCAGGGGGGCTAGCGGGAGAGCTCGCACAGATACGCAGTATTTT
TRBJ2-7,.,.,TRBV28,CASSKDRPQQYF,TGTGCCAGCAGTAAGGACCGTCCCCAGCAGTACTTC
TRBJ2-1,.,.,TRBV5-4,CASSAGQNYNEQFF,TGTGCCAGCTCTGCGGGACAAAACTACAATGAGCAGTTCTTC
TRBJ1-2,.,.,TRBV12-3/TRBV12-4,CASRRELGGYTF,TGTGCCAGCAGGCGGGAATTGGGTGGCTACACCTTC
TRBJ2-7,.,TRBD1,TRBV2,CASKPGQGTYEQYF,TGTGCCAGCAAACCGGGACAGGGGACCTACGAGCAGTACTTC
TRBJ2-1,.,.,TRBV19,CASRGASNEQFF,TGTGCCAGTAGGGGGGCCTCCAATGAGCAGTTCTTC
TRBJ2-5,.,.,TRBV4-1,CASSQYVGETQYF,TGCGCCAGCAGCCAGTACGTTGGAGAGACCCAGTACTTC
TRBJ2-3,.,TRBD2,TRBV7-2,CASSISGGAYFNAQYF,TGTGCCAGCAGCATTAGCGGGGGGGCTTATTTTAACGCGCAGTATTTT
TRBJ2-7,few,TRBD2,TRBV7-9,CASSPWGGLSLSYEQYF,TGTGCCAGCAGCCCTTGGGGGGGTCTAAGCCTATCCTACGAGCAGTACTTC
TRBJ2-5,.,.,TRBV20-1,CSARDKGDSETQYF,TGCAGTGCTAGAGACAAGGGCGATTCGGAGACCCAGTACTTC
TRBJ2-1,many,TRBD2,TRBV7-2,CASSLLAGGYFNEQFF,TGTGCCAGCAGCCTACTAGCGGGAGGTTACTTCAATGAGCAGTTCTTC
TRBJ2-3,.,.,TRBV5-1,CASSLSYLADTQYF,TGCGCCAGCAGCTTATCTTACCTTGCAGATACGCAGTATTTT
TRBJ1-1,.,TRBD1,TRBV12-3/TRBV12-4,CASSLDLGTGSTEAFF,TGTGCCAGCAGTTTAGATTTGGGGACAGGGTCCACTGAAGCTTTCTTT
TRBJ2-1,few,.,TRBV6-1,CASSEVRPEQFF,TGTGCCAGCAGTGAAGTCAGACCTGAGCAGTTCTTC
TRBJ2-7,few,.,TRBV6-5,CASSSLAQEQYF,TGTGCCAGCAGTTCGCTAGCACAGGAGCAGTACTTC